The 9 T cell receptor beta chains listed next were all sequenced from one sample in a study of blood T cell repertoires in COVID-19. Here immunoSEQ multiplex PCR was the method, and the copy in TCRdb shows in-frame clones only, minus some. The table lists approximately 100,000 clones, 70% to 90% of them singletons. The sequencing sample was made of peripheral blood. These receptors were obtained from a man aged 50 to 59 in a cohort sampled during active COVID-19.

This rearrangement joins TRBV2 to TRBJ1-1; the D gene is possibly TRBD1 (5 bases). V lost 1 base to trimming and J lost 2 bases, with 20 bases between them. In germline, CDR1 is SNHLY, CDR2 FYNNEI. The CDR3 spans 18 residues. CDR3 in DNA: TGTGCCAGCAGTGAAGAAATAGGGGCACTGAACACTAACACTGAAGCTTTCTTT. Translated, it gives CASSEEIGALNTNTEAFF. The entire variable domain, with the rest obtained from reference TRBV2 and TRBJ1-1, is as follows: EPEVTQTPSHQVTQMGQEVILRCVPISNHLYFYWYRQILGQKVEFLVSFYNNEISEKSEIFDDQFSVERPDGSNFTLKIRSTKLEDSAMYFCASSEEIGALNTNTEAFFGQGTRLTVV.

This clone was observed a single time. J is TRBJ1-1 and V is TRBV24-1; unclear D gene. Germline assignment: CDR1 KGHDR and CDR2 SFDVKD. This CDR3 contains 16 residues. The V end lost 1 base, the J end lost 4 bases, and 15 bases lay between the germline ends. DNA of the CDR3: TGTGCCACCAGTGATTTTTTGGACGGGCGGGGCACTGAAGCTTTCTTT. Its translation is CATSDFLDGRGTEAFF.

V is TRBV5-1 and J is TRBJ2-5, with TRBD2 matching over 8 bases. Germline CDR1 and CDR2: SGHRS and YFSETQ. J gave up 2 bases and V 1 base, and 4 bases lay outside the gene matches. This CDR3 is built from 15 residues. CDR3 DNA sequence: TGCGCCAGCAGCTTGAATCAGCGGGGGCAAGAGACCCAGTACTTC. This gives the protein CASSLNQRGQETQYF. Combining the CDR3 with reference TRBV5-1 and TRBJ2-5 gives the whole variable domain KAGVTQTPRYLIKTRGQQVTLSCSPISGHRSVSWYQQTPGQGLQFLFEYFSETQRNKGNFPGRFSGRQFSNSRSEMNVSTLELGDSALYLCASSLNQRGQETQYFGPGTRLLVL.

Here the CDR3 reads CASSLLSDWGPGTEAFF. The CDR3 nucleotides read TGTGCCAGCAGCTTATTGTCGGATTGGGGGCCGGGGACTGAAGCTTTCTTT. V gene TRBV7-9 combines with J gene TRBJ1-1; D possibly corresponds to TRBD1 (6 bases). V lost 2 bases, J lost 5 bases, and 21 bases lay in between. Germline values: CDR1 SEHNR, CDR2 FQNEAQ (reference sequence). The CDR3 loop spans 17 amino acids.

The genes are TRBV19 and TRBJ2-1; 7 nucleotides line up with TRBD1. V shed 8 bases and J 4 bases; nucleotides not matched to a gene: 2. Germline assignment: CDR1 LNHDA and CDR2 SQIVND (reference sequence). The CDR3 runs to 12 residues. CDR3 sequence (DNA): TGTGCCAGTCTGGGACAGTACAATGAGCAGTTCTTC. Its protein is CASLGQYNEQFF.

This clone was detected ten times or more. The same CDR3 is also encoded by other DNA sequences in this sample. The chain joins TRBV5-1 to TRBJ2-7; a weak D match, TRBD1 (6 bases). Looked up from germline, CDR1 is SGHRS and CDR2 is YFSETQ. The CDR3 has 15 amino acids. Trimming took 4 bases from V and 9 from J, leaving 23 bases between them. CDR3 sequence: CASSPGTSGQVGQYF. The CDR3, as DNA: TGCGCCAGCAGCCCCGGGACATCGGGGCAGGTAGGGCAGTACTTC.

In its sample, this clone was seen a few times. The rearrangement uses TRBV5-8 and TRBJ1-3; no definite D call. Between the trimmed V and J ends, which lost 0 bases and 2 bases, there was a span of 3 bases. CDR1 and CDR2 (germline): SGHTS, YDEGEE. The CDR3 has 13 amino acids. This chain's CDR3 is CASSLDTGNTIYF. For the CDR3, the DNA is TGTGCCAGCAGCTTGGACACTGGAAACACCATATATTTT.

V is TRBV3-1 (or the pseudogene TRBV3-2) and J is TRBJ1-6, with TRBD1 identical over 7 bases. The V gene's germline CDR1 is LGHDT and CDR2 YNNKEL (reference sequence). V lost 7 bases, J lost 7 bases, and 7 bases stayed unmatched. This CDR3 comprises 14 residues. The DNA of the CDR3 is TGTGCCAGCAAACAGGGGCCCCAAAATTCACCCCTCCACTTT. It codes for CASKQGPQNSPLHF.

The genes are TRBV3-1 (or the pseudogene TRBV3-2) and TRBJ1-1; TRBD1 matches 7 bases. This CDR3 has 12 residues. The V gene end was trimmed by 4 bases and the J gene end by 8 bases; junction bases not matched to a gene: 4. Germline CDR1 and CDR2: LGHDT and YNNKEL (reference sequence). Here the CDR3 DNA reads TGTGCCAGCAGCCCCTCGGACAGGGAAGCTTTCTTT. This codes for CASSPSDREAFF.